This entry features one T cell receptor beta chain sequence. This clone has just one count. There is no known antigen for this receptor. No base quality information exists; no much larger clone differs at one position. Library preparation was by the immunoSEQ multiplex PCR assay. For the multiplex PCR, a mixture combining 60 forward primers for TCR Vbeta segments and 13 reverse primers for TCR Jbeta segments was used. The CDR3 region of rearranged TCR beta genes was amplified from genomic DNA with a multiplex PCR assay. Amplified TCR beta libraries were sequenced as 87-base-pair reads on the Illumina HiSeq System. The original methods were these. In a later analysis, tens of millions of unique TCR beta chains were counted across the 650 to 700 repertoires, and roughly 11 million of these chains were shared by at least two donors. Raw reads were error-corrected and collapsed into unique sequences by a nearest-neighbor algorithm in which closely related sequences were merged to remove PCR and sequencing errors. To assign V, D and J gene segments, CDR3 sequences were aligned to IMGT reference sequences. For a sequence to be retained, a match of at least six nucleotides to both a V gene segment and a J gene segment was required. A rearrangement was called productive if the CDR3 had no stop codons and remained in frame with V and J, and every other rearrangement was called non-productive. CDR3 was defined by IMGT convention, running from the second conserved V-encoded cysteine to the conserved J-encoded phenylalanine. The earlier analysis of some 540 of the donors excluded any sequence lacking an unambiguous match to a single V gene segment. In an earlier analysis of some 590 of the donors, a V segment was called functional when productive rearrangements were above 56.7%, and segregating when the standard deviation between donors exceeded 5%. To diagnose cytomegalovirus status from the catalog of TCR beta chain sequences, a statistical classification framework was built. V and J gene assignment, in a later analysis, came from comparing TCR nucleotide sequences with IMGT/GENE-DB human TR gene sequences. In a later analysis, CDR3 sequences and most-parsimonious VDJ recombination scenarios were assigned using the TCRdist pipeline. In a later analysis, every TCR beta chain was defined by the combination of its CDR3 amino acid sequence and its V-gene family, and reads without a unique V-gene family were dropped. To address suspected cross-contamination and a sequencing artifact, a later analysis removed 550 to 750 highly shared, low-generation-probability nucleotide sequences. A later analysis calculated a clonal expansion index for each public chain from normalized within-repertoire ranks of inferred template counts. A later analysis computed generation probabilities with a VDJ recombination model fitted to out-of-frame rearrangements, and checked the results against IGoR. In a later analysis, hypergeometric tests were used to score TCR-TCR, TCR-HLA and TCR-CMV co-occurrence, with a repertoire-size bias correction applied to TCR pairs. To estimate false discovery rates, a later analysis permuted the HLA or CMV assignments 20 times. In a later analysis, co-occurring TCRs were grouped with DBSCAN, and TCRdist sequence similarity was added when clustering was performed within HLA-allele-positive subsets. Repertoires with fewer than 30,000 or more than 120,000 public chains were left out of co-occurrence clustering, as were a handful of repertoires with anomalous nucleotide sharing. In its TCRdb copy, this immuneACCESS table keeps in-frame sequences only and misses some clones. Where compared with another copy, unresolved V genes explain less than half of these, and the others have no known cause. D and trimming were read from the DNA, whereas the V and J calls and clone size are those reported in that table. For this sample the table gives roughly 150,000 clones, of which about 83% were detected only once. The ten largest make up about 13% of the sample.

This sample was included in a study of cytomegalovirus exposure and HLA in healthy donors (dated by TCRdb to about 2017). With regard to the full study: According to an earlier analysis of 587 of the donors, about 170 million T cells yielded some 120 million unique TCR beta sequences and around 300 Gb of sequence data. A later genetic analysis took genome-wide SNP genotypes for about 65% of the 666 donors and used that subset as a discovery cohort. To predict cytomegalovirus infection status, the study combined high-throughput TCR immunosequencing, statistical association of individual TCRs with disease status, and machine learning. On average, around 240,000 unique TCR beta nucleotide sequences were sequenced per donor among a few hundred genotyped donors of the cohort, with approximately 18% of those sequences being non-productive. Rather than drawing on any new phenotypic data, the later analysis identified candidate immune exposures from TCR beta sequences and the way those sequences occurred across donors. A later analysis re-examined previously published TCR beta repertoires from several hundred donors and added high-resolution HLA genotyping to investigate patterns of TCR occurrence. A handful of DR-DQ haplotypes were handled as single units for association and clustering because linkage in the cohort was strong. Roughly 310 gigabases of sequencing data and approximately 85 million unique TCR sequences were included in an early release covering about 600 HLA-typed donors. Donor age, sex, ethnicity and CMV serostatus were compiled together with the repertoire data. Both class I and class II loci were covered by HLA typing, at four-digit resolution. The number of typed donors differed by locus: roughly 629-640 for A, B, C, DRB1 and DQB1; some 500 for DQA1; around 580 for DPA1; and roughly 450 for DPB1. Of the roughly 400 genotyped donors, approximately 83% fell in the genetic ancestry cluster associated with self-reported Caucasian donors. All discovery cohort repertoires had been generated on a single sequencing platform. Besides the first cohort of approximately 670 subjects, a separate validation cohort made up of 120 different subjects was used. Using immunosequencing, the study profiled T cell repertoires from 640 or so subjects and related those repertoires to cytomegalovirus serostatus. The study was designed to test whether signatures of past pathogen exposure could be identified by cataloging public T cell receptors. In an earlier analysis of roughly 540 of the donors, high-throughput TCR beta sequencing was used to judge whether each TCR beta V gene segment behaved as functional or pseudogenic.

The cohort comprised fewer than 700 healthy bone marrow donors. All cohort members were sampled while nominally healthy, although unrecorded immune exposures were likely present. The donor tested CMV seropositive, placing the donor among the 290 or so seropositive members of the cohort. Each donor provided a peripheral blood sample, and peripheral blood mononuclear cells were used for TCR beta sequencing. The Qiagen DNeasy Blood Extraction Kit was used to extract genomic DNA from the blood cell samples. The research as a whole found: A later analysis found that most CMV-associated TCR beta chains appeared HLA-restricted, with HLA associations seemingly driven largely by CMV exposure. The authors suggested that the approach could potentially be extended to other disease states and immunological phenotypes. A further reported finding was that TCR beta sequences accurately predicted the HLA-A and HLA-B alleles for most subjects in the first cohort. For the cohort, immune exposure information was limited to CMV serostatus. According to a later genetic analysis, donors in an Asian-associated ancestry cluster had fewer N-insertions in productive TCRs than the roughly 700-donor mean. The presence/absence analyses assumed that sequencing depth was roughly uniform across donors, and that assumption may not be true. Correlated functional status among segregating V segments might be attributable to linkage disequilibrium, but an unknown experimental factor could not be ruled out. According to a later analysis, parvovirus B19, influenza, CMV and Epstein-Barr virus appeared linked to several top co-occurrence clusters. A later analysis associated some 17,000 TCR beta sequences with specific HLA alleles at a false discovery rate of 0.05. A total of some 180 TCR beta chains were listed by the study as associated with cytomegalovirus. About 17 rarely observed V segments, including chromosome 9 orphons, were excluded from the earlier analysis of 550 to 700 of the donors because counts were too low. Compared with equally common non-associated chains, HLA-associated TCR beta chains in a later analysis were more clonally expanded and had lower generation probabilities. In this cohort, only TCR beta chains were sequenced, and detectable features were limited by the absence of alpha or paired-chain data. V-gene and J-gene trimming of TCR beta chains was associated with a missense DCLRE1C variant in a later genetic analysis, and the association was replicated in an independent cohort. When HLA alleles, especially DR and DQ, strongly co-occurred, attributing TCR associations to individual alleles was difficult. Cytomegalovirus status was reported to be diagnosed by the classifier with high specificity and sensitivity in both the original and validation cohorts. A few of the identified cytomegalovirus-associated TCR beta chains were confirmed in vitro to be specific for cytomegalovirus antigens. In an earlier analysis of around 500 of the donors, most TCR beta V segments appeared in productive rearrangements about 90% or about 30% of the time, broadly matching IMGT annotations. According to a later analysis, TCR association rates differed among HLA loci, with DRB1 alleles showing the most associated TCRs and HLA-C alleles showing the fewest. HLA typing was unavailable for some donors at each locus, so association tests used only the typed subset. Across donors, most TCR sequences were observed very rarely, whereas some public TCRs were present in many individuals. A cluster of highly shared sequence variants was judged likely to be a technical artifact of the sequencing pipeline.

Input material: PBMCs. The sequence was obtained from a man aged 40-50 years in good health and CMV-seropositive.

The CDR3 here reads CASGASGKADTQYF. The sequenced DNA is TGTGCTAGTGGCGCTAGCGGGAAAGCAGATACGCAGTATTTT. The chain uses TRBV12-5 and TRBJ2-3, with TRBD2 matching 9 junction bases. The CDR3 runs 14 amino acids, cysteine and phenylalanine included. The sequence is cut down to CDR3 DNA, 42 bases in frame from base 1. V trim: 6 bases; J trim: 4 bases; unmatched bases: 5. For CDR1 and CDR2, the germline V gene lists LGHNT and FRNRAP. With all but the CDR3 taken from the reference TRBV12-5 and TRBJ2-3 genes, the full variable domain is: DARVTQTPRHKVTEMGQEVTMRCQPILGHNTVFWYRQTMMQGLELLAYFRNRAPLDDSGMPKDRFSAEMPDATLATLKIQPSEPRDSAVYFCASGASGKADTQYFGPGTRLTVL.